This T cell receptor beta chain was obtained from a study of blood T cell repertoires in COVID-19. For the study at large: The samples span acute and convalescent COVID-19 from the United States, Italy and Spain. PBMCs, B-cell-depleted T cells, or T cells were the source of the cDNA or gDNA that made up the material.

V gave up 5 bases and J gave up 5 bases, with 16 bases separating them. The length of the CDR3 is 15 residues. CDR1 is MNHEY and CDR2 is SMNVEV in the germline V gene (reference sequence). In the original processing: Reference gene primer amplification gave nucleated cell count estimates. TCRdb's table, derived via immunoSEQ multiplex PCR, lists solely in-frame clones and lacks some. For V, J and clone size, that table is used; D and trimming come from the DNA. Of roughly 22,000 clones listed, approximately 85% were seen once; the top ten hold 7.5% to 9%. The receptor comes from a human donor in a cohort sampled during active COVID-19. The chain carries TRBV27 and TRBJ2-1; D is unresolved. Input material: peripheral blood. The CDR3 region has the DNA TGTGCCAGCAGTCTCTACAGAGTCTATAACAATGAGCAGTTCTTC. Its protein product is CASSLYRVYNNEQFF.